The next 16 T cell receptor beta chains were all read from a single sample in a study of beta chain features in type 1 diabetes. Overall study findings and caveats: Among all four CD4+ subsets, Type 1 diabetes patients had TCRB CDR3s that were moderately but significantly shorter.

Sequenced material consisted of expressed TCRB transcripts (all of the isolated RNA was reverse transcribed). Libraries were prepared by immunoSEQ multiplex PCR; TCRdb keeps only in-frame clonotypes and omits some of them. There are over 650,000 clones in the sample; over 13% occur only once, and 0.035% to 0.045% lies in the top ten. No antigens are known for them. Material for sequencing was naive CD4+ T cells from blood. The receptor source for this set is a man aged 18 to 30 with type 1 diabetes.

With respect to this clone: In the same sample, other DNA sequences code for this CDR3. J is TRBJ1-1 and V is TRBV7-2; D call uncertain. This CDR3 region has 13 residues. V lost 4 bases and J 0 bases, leaving 6 bases between the germline ends. Germline V gene data show CDR1 as SGHTA and CDR2 as FQGNSA. CDR3 in amino acids: CASSSGMNTEAFF. The CDR3 DNA is TGTGCCAGCAGCTCCGGAATGAACACTGAAGCTTTCTTT.

V usage is TRBV5-1 and J usage is TRBJ2-7; no definite D call. CDR1 SGHRS and CDR2 YFSETQ come from the germline V gene. Between the trimmed V and J ends, which lost 0 bases and 1 base, there was a span of 11 bases. The CDR3 contains 15 residues. As DNA, the CDR3 is TGCGCCAGCAGCTTGGTCATGGGGTCGTCCTACGAGCAGTACTTC. It yields the protein CASSLVMGSSYEQYF.

V and J are TRBV11-2 and TRBJ2-7; D may be TRBD1 (8 bases). Germline-derived CDR1 and CDR2 are SGHAT and FQNNGV. V lost 4 bases to trimming and J lost 2 bases, with 15 bases between them. The CDR3 loop spans 15 amino acids. CDR3 in amino acids: CASSSTQGGTYEQYF. As DNA, the CDR3 is TGTGCCAGCAGCTCGACACAGGGGGGGACCTACGAGCAGTACTTC.

The V and J genes are TRBV2 and TRBJ2-1; weak D call: TRBD1 (8 bases). Germline assignment: CDR1 SNHLY and CDR2 FYNNEI. V lost 9 bases to trimming and J lost 7 bases, with 16 bases between them. The CDR3 length is 13 residues. CDR3 loop: CASRVQGGNEQFF. CDR3 bases: TGTGCCAGTAGGGTACAGGGGGGGAATGAGCAGTTCTTC.

This clone was detected only a few times. The chain is built from TRBV7-9 and TRBJ2-5; no definite D call. This CDR3 has 12 residues. The V gene's germline CDR1 is SEHNR and CDR2 FQNEAQ (reference sequence). V was cut by 5 bases and J by 5 bases, with 9 bases left in between. CDR3 amino acids: CASSPTAETQYF. The CDR3 nucleotides are TGTGCCAGCAGCCCCACTGCCGAGACCCAGTACTTC.

The V call is TRBV7-2, the J call TRBJ2-3; TRBD2 aligns across 7 bases. V lost 6 bases to trimming and J lost 3 bases; unmatched junction nucleotides: 3. CDR1 is SGHTA, CDR2 FQGNSA, per germline. This CDR3 has 13 amino acids. The DNA for the CDR3 is TGTGCCAGCAGTTGGGGGGGGACAGATACGCAGTATTTT. It translates to CASSWGGTDTQYF.

This rearrangement joins TRBV6-5 to TRBJ2-7; D ambiguous. Germline-derived CDR1 and CDR2 are MNHEY and SVGAGI. The CDR3 totals 11 residues. V gave up 9 bases and J gave up 3 bases, with 9 bases separating them. The CDR3 DNA sequence: TGTGCCAGTACTGACATCTACGAGCAGTACTTC. Amino acids: CASTDIYEQYF.

This clone occurred a few times. The chain carries TRBV9 and TRBJ2-1, with D possibly being TRBD1 (6 bases). Germline CDR1 is SGDLS and CDR2 is YYNGEE. Trimming stripped 4 bases from V and 1 base from J, with 18 bases between. The CDR3 is 17 residues long. The DNA for the CDR3 is TGTGCCAGCAGCCCCCCGGGCTACAGGGCATCCTACAATGAGCAGTTCTTC. Protein sequence: CASSPPGYRASYNEQFF.

In this sample, this clone turned up a few times. V is TRBV6-5 and J is TRBJ2-1, with unresolved D. The V end was cut by 2 bases, the J end by 0 bases, with 8 bases between. There are 15 residues in the CDR3. CDR1 is MNHEY, CDR2 SVGAGI, per germline. CDR3 region: CASSYRLVSYNEQFF. The CDR3 region has the DNA TGTGCCAGCAGTTACCGGTTGGTCTCCTACAATGAGCAGTTCTTC.

This clone has only a few counts. The chain combines TRBV18 with TRBJ2-1; no firm D call. V shed 2 bases and J shed 0 bases, with 8 bases lying between them. This CDR3 has 15 amino acids. From germline, CDR1 is KGHSH and CDR2 LQKENI. CDR3 sequence (DNA): TGTGCCAGCTCACCAAAGCCGAACTCCTACAATGAGCAGTTCTTC. Protein product: CASSPKPNSYNEQFF.

The DNA of the CDR3 is TGTGCCAGCAGCGTAGGACAGGGGGCCGGGCAGTTCTTC. The encoded protein is CASSVGQGAGQFF. The chain joins TRBV9 to TRBJ2-1, with 10 bases aligning to TRBD1. This CDR3 has 13 amino acids. V shed 0 bases and J 12 bases; nucleotides not matched to a gene: 3. The germline CDR1 and CDR2 sequences are SGDLS and YYNGEE.

V usage is TRBV10-3 and J usage is TRBJ2-2; TRBD2 matches 10 bases. CDR1 and CDR2 from the germline V gene are ENHRY and SYGVKD. The CDR3 has 16 residues. The V segment lost 6 bases and the J segment 0 bases; nucleotides outside the gene matches: 4. CDR3 in amino acids: CAISLGLAANTGELFF. The CDR3 nucleotides read TGTGCCATCAGCCTCGGACTAGCGGCGAACACCGGGGAGCTGTTTTTT.

V usage is TRBV30 and J usage is TRBJ2-3; D perhaps matches TRBD2 (7 bases). The germline V and J ends were trimmed by 0 bases and 6 bases, with 13 bases remaining between them. Germline V gene sequence: CDR1 GTSNPN, CDR2 SVGIG (reference sequence). The CDR3 consists of 14 residues. CDR3 nucleotides: TGTGCCTGGAGTGTACAACAGGGAGGGGATACGCAGTATTTT. As protein: CAWSVQQGGDTQYF.

The rearrangement joins TRBV14 to TRBJ1-2, with D perhaps TRBD1 (5 bases). Per germline, CDR1 SGHDN and CDR2 FVKESK. The V end was cut by 1 base, the J end by 13 bases, with 13 bases between. The CDR3 runs 12 residues. The CDR3 here is CASSQGDRGATF. DNA of the CDR3: TGTGCCAGCAGCCAAGGTGATCGAGGGGCCACCTTC.

J is TRBJ2-2 and V is TRBV7-2, with D perhaps matching TRBD1 or TRBD2 (5 bases each). Germline V gives CDR1 SGHTA, CDR2 FQGNSA. V was pared by 3 bases and J by 1 base, with 18 bases between. This CDR3 has 18 amino acids. CDR3 DNA sequence: TGTGCCAGCAGCTTCGGTGCCGGGACGGCGAAGAACACCGGGGAGCTGTTTTTT. It yields the protein CASSFGAGTAKNTGELFF.

The genes are TRBV4-2 and TRBJ1-2; TRBD1 matches at 8 bases. V gave up 3 bases and J gave up 1 base; unmatched junction bases: 7. This CDR3 has 16 amino acids. Germline CDR1 and CDR2: LGHNA and YNFKEQ. The CDR3, as DNA: TGTGCCAGCAGCCAGGTCCGGGACAGGCTTAACTATGGCTACACCTTC. The encoded protein is CASSQVRDRLNYGYTF.